This T cell receptor beta chain was identified during a study of graft-versus-host responses after intestinal transplantation. Clones were read by immunoSEQ multiplex PCR, and TCRdb kept only the in-frame ones, dropping some. The data hold 20,000 to 25,000 clones, with 30% to 40% observed a single time. The researchers put approximately 200,000 CFSE-labeled responder cells into plates with approximately 200,000 irradiated, violet-dye-labeled stimulator cells. This TCR was sampled from a human patient who received an intestinal transplant. Specimen: alloreactive CD8+ T cells from a mixed lymphocyte reaction culture, collected before intestinal transplant. Subset noted: CFSE-low proliferating T cells sorted from approximately 6-day pre-transplant mixed lymphocyte reaction (GvH or HvG direction).

The CDR3 region has the DNA TGTGCCAGCACGGGGCCCCCGGGGGCAGCTGAAGCTTTCTTT. Translating it yields CASTGPPGAAEAFF. The rearrangement uses TRBV7-9 and TRBJ1-1, with D possibly being TRBD1 (6 bases). Trimming took off 7 bases at V and 6 bases at J, with 18 bases between the two ends. This CDR3 has 14 amino acids. Germline V gene sequence: CDR1 SEHNR, CDR2 FQNEAQ (reference sequence).